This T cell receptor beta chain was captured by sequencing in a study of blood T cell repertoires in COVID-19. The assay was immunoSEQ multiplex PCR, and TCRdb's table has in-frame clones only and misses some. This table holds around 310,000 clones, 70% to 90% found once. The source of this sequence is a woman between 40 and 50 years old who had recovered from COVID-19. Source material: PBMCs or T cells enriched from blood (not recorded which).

CDR3 sequence reads: CASSPGQGYTF. The CDR3 coding sequence is TGTGCCAGCTCACCGGGACAGGGCTACACCTTC. The chain joins TRBV18 to TRBJ1-2; 7 positions match TRBD1. The V gene end was trimmed by 3 bases and the J gene end by 8 bases; junction bases not matched to a gene: 0. The germline V gene has CDR1 KGHSH and CDR2 LQKENI. This CDR3 comprises 11 residues.